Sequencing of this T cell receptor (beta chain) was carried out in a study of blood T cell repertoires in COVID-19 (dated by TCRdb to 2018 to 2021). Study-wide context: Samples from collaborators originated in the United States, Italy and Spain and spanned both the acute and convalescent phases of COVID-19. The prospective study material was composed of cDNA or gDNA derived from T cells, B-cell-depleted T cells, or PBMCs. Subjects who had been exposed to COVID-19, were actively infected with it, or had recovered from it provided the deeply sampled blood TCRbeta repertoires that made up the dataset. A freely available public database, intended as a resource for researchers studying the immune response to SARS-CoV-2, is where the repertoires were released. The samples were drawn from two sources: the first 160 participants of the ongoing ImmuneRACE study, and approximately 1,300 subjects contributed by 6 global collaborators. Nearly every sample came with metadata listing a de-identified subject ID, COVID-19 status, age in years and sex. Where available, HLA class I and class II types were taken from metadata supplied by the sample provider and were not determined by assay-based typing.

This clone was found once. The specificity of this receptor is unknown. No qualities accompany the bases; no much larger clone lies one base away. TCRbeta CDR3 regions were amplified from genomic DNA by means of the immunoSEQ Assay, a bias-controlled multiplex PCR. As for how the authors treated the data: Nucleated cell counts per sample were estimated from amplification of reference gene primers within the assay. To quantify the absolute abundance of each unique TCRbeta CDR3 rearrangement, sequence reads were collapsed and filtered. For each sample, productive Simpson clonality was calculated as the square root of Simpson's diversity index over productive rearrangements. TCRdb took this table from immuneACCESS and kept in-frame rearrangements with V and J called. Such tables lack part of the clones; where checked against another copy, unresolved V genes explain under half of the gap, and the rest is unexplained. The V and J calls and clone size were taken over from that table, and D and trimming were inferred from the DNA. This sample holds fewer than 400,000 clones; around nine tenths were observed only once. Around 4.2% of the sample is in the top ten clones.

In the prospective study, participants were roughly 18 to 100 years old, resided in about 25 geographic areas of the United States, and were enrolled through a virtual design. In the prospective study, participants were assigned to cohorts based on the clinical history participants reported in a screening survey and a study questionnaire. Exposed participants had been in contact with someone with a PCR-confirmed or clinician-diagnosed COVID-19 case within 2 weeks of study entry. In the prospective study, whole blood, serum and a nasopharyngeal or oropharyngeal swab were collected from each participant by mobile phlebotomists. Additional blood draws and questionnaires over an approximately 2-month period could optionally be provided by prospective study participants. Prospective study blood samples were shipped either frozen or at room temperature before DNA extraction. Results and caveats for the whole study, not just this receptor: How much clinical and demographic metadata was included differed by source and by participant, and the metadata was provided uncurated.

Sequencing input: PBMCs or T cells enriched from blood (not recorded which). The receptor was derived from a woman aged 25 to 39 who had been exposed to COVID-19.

The nucleotide sequence reads TGCGCCAGCAGCCAAGCCCATCCGGGGGGTCGATCTGGGGCCAACGTCCTGACTTTC. This sequence encodes CASSQAHPGGRSGANVLTF. This chain is built from TRBV4-1 and TRBJ2-6; the junction holds 7 bases that match TRBD2. The germline V gene gives CDR1 as MGHRA and CDR2 as YSYEKL. V has 1 base trimmed and J has 1 base trimmed; junction bases matching no gene number 10. The CDR3 sequence holds 19 residues, the cysteine and phenylalanine included. The entry retains the CDR3 DNA only, 57 bases that are in frame from base 1.